The source of this T cell receptor (beta chain) is a study of neurological immune-mediated disorders. At the level of the study: Relapsing-remitting patients made up about 90% of the roughly 35 multiple sclerosis patients, and secondary progressive patients made up 3.

There are many counts of this clonotype. The cDNA was synthesized by 5'RACE incorporating 10-nucleotide random UMIs. Every sequencing run produced over 170 million TCR-beta sequences that came from 15-18 subjects. TCRdb reprocessed the 5' RACE reads via MiXCR and lists one record per CDR3 protein. The data show about 46,000 distinct CDR3 sequences, under 2% seen once. Sequenced input: PBMCs. The sequence was collected from a woman in her 40s with multiple sclerosis.

As DNA, the CDR3 is TGCGCCAGCAGCTTCCCCACCGCGGACAGGGGTGGGTACAATGAGCAGTTCTTC. Protein product: CASSFPTADRGGYNEQFF. The chain links TRBV5-1 to TRBJ2-1, with TRBD1 matching over 9 bases. The trim removed 2 bases at V and 4 bases at J, leaving 13 bases unmatched. Germline V gene data show CDR1 as SGHRS and CDR2 as YFSETQ. The CDR3 totals 18 residues. Combining the CDR3 with reference TRBV5-1 and TRBJ2-1 gives the whole variable domain KAGVTQTPRYLIKTRGQQVTLSCSPISGHRSVSWYQQTPGQGLQFLFEYFSETQRNKGNFPGRFSGRQFSNSRSEMNVSTLELGDSALYLCASSFPTADRGGYNEQFFGPGTRLTVL.